A single sample gave rise to the 19 T cell receptor beta chains below, sequenced in a study of T cell responses to AZD1222 COVID-19 vaccine. The table came from immunoSEQ multiplex PCR; TCRdb's copy has only in-frame clones and leaves some out. The top ten clones hold approximately 21% of a sample with tens of thousands of clones, roughly 88% of them seen once. Sequences were derived from peripheral blood, sampled on day 0 of AZD1222 vaccination. The receptor source for this set is an adult in good health.

This chain's CDR3 is CASSFGTGAEAFF. The CDR3, as DNA: TGTGCCAGCAGCTTCGGGACCGGAGCTGAAGCTTTCTTT. The chain joins TRBV7-8 to TRBJ1-1, with D perhaps TRBD1 (5 bases). Looked up from germline, CDR1 is SGHVS and CDR2 is FQNEAQ. The ends were cut back, 3 bases at V and 6 bases at J, with 11 bases in the middle. The CDR3 contains 13 residues.

The rearrangement joins TRBV28 to TRBJ1-2; no clear D gene. V lost 5 bases and J 6 bases, leaving 10 bases between the germline ends. CDR3 length equals 12 residues. Looked up from germline, CDR1 is MDHEN and CDR2 is SYDVKM. The CDR3 DNA is TGTGCCAGCAGTCGGTGGCAGGATGGCTACACCTTC. This translates into CASSRWQDGYTF.

This clone was detected once. The gene calls are TRBV2 and TRBJ1-2; 9 positions agree with TRBD1. The CDR3 is 12 residues long. V dropped 5 bases and J dropped 9; count of bases not matched to a gene: 4. Germline lookup yields CDR1 SNHLY and CDR2 FYNNEI. Here the CDR3 DNA reads TGTGCCAGCAGTTGGGACAGGGATAGCTACACCTTC. This codes for CASSWDRDSYTF.

The rearrangement links TRBV6-5 to TRBJ2-6; D is ambiguous. This CDR3 region has 14 residues. Trimming took 8 bases from V and 0 from J, leaving 8 bases between them. The germline V gene encodes CDR1 MNHEY and CDR2 SVGAGI. CDR3 amino acids: CASALDSGANVLTF. The DNA for the CDR3 is TGTGCCAGCGCGCTGGACTCTGGGGCCAACGTCCTGACTTTC.

The chain is built from TRBV10-3 and TRBJ2-1; 11 bases are a match to TRBD2. Germline V gene lookup returns CDR1 ENHRY and CDR2 SYGVKD. With 9 bases clipped from V and 4 bases from J, the junction kept 5 bases outside the gene matches. The CDR3 loop spans 14 amino acids. CDR3 DNA: TGTGCCATTACTAGCGGGAGTCAATACAATGAGCAGTTCTTC. As protein: CAITSGSQYNEQFF.

This chain joins TRBV19 and TRBJ2-2; D perhaps matches TRBD1 (5 bases). V shed 5 bases and J shed 3 bases, with 16 bases lying between them. The CDR3 consists of 16 residues. Per germline, CDR1 LNHDA and CDR2 SQIVND (reference sequence). The CDR3 loop is CASSAPVGRHTGELFF. In DNA form, the CDR3 reads TGTGCCAGTAGTGCCCCGGTGGGGCGGCACACCGGGGAGCTGTTTTTT. The full variable domain, with the rest looked up from reference TRBV19 and TRBJ2-2, is DGGITQSPKYLFRKEGQNVTLSCEQNLNHDAMYWYRQDPGQGLRLIYYSQIVNDFQKGDIAEGYSVSREKKESFPLTVTSAQKNPTAFYLCASSAPVGRHTGELFFGEGSRLTVL.

The genes are TRBV3-1 (or the pseudogene TRBV3-2) and TRBJ2-7; TRBD1 or TRBD2 may be the D gene (5 bases each). Deletions cut 0 bases from V and 0 bases from J, with 18 bases between. The CDR3 runs to 18 residues. Germline CDR1 reads LGHDT; CDR2 reads YNNKEL (reference sequence). The DNA of the CDR3 is TGTGCCAGCAGCCAAGATGGGGGTTTCTCTTCGTCCTCCTACGAGCAGTACTTC. Translated, it gives CASSQDGGFSSSSYEQYF.

The rearrangement uses TRBV19 and TRBJ2-7, with a weak D call TRBD1 (5 bases). The V gene lost 6 bases and the J gene lost 7 bases, with 19 bases spanning the gap. CDR3 length: 14 residues. Germline V gene sequence: CDR1 LNHDA, CDR2 SQIVND (reference sequence). CDR3 bases: TGTGCCAGTAGGCGGCAGATTGGGGCTTTAGAGCAGTACTTC. Amino acid sequence: CASRRQIGALEQYF. Together with reference TRBV19 and TRBJ2-7, the CDR3 gives the full variable domain: DGGITQSPKYLFRKEGQNVTLSCEQNLNHDAMYWYRQDPGQGLRLIYYSQIVNDFQKGDIAEGYSVSREKKESFPLTVTSAQKNPTAFYLCASRRQIGALEQYFGPGTRLTVT.

The CDR3 nucleotides read TGTGCCAGCAGCTTCGTAGGAGGGAGCGAGGCTTTCTTT. Its protein product is CASSFVGGSEAFF. This chain joins TRBV7-2 and TRBJ1-1; D is undetermined. The CDR3 totals 13 residues. The ends were cut back, 3 bases at V and 11 bases at J, with 16 bases in the middle. Germline-derived CDR1 and CDR2 are SGHTA and FQGNSA.

The chain couples TRBV6-8 to TRBJ2-7; D perhaps matches TRBD2 (6 bases). This CDR3 spans 12 amino acids. Deletions cut 6 bases from V and 5 bases from J, with 11 bases between. Germline CDR1 and CDR2: MNHGY and SAAAGT. CDR3 bases: TGTGCCAGCAGGCGGGGTTTGCACGAGCAGTACTTC. Protein sequence: CASRRGLHEQYF.

The rearrangement joins TRBV19 to TRBJ2-7, with D possibly matching TRBD2 (6 bases). From germline, CDR1 is LNHDA and CDR2 SQIVND (reference sequence). This CDR3 spans 16 amino acids. The V gene lost 7 bases and the J gene lost 7 bases, with 26 bases spanning the gap. The CDR3 sequence: CASTQGFGGGLWEQYF. In DNA form, the CDR3 reads TGTGCCAGTACCCAAGGGTTCGGGGGAGGACTCTGGGAGCAGTACTTC.

This chain uses TRBV6-5 with TRBJ1-2; 7 bases align to TRBD1. CDR3 length equals 14 residues. J was trimmed by 2 bases and V by 7 bases; bases with no gene match: 7. Germline assignment: CDR1 MNHEY and CDR2 SVGAGI. The CDR3 nucleotides read TGTGCCAGCACGCCAGGGGGGACGAACTATGGCTACACCTTC. Amino acid sequence: CASTPGGTNYGYTF.

This chain uses TRBV4-3 with TRBJ2-1, with D uncertain. V gave up 5 bases and J gave up 10 bases, with 3 bases separating them. CDR3 size: 9 residues. Per germline, CDR1 LGHNA and CDR2 YSLEER. The CDR3 spells CASSCEQFF. CDR3 DNA: TGCGCCAGCAGCTGCGAGCAGTTCTTC.

V and J are TRBV27 and TRBJ2-2, with TRBD1 matching over 9 bases. With V trimmed by 5 bases and J by 5 bases, 6 bases remained unmatched. Per germline, CDR1 MNHEY and CDR2 SMNVEV (reference sequence). The CDR3 is 15 residues long. The CDR3 reads CASSPGDRETGELFF. CDR3 coding DNA: TGTGCCAGCAGTCCGGGGGACAGGGAAACCGGGGAGCTGTTTTTT.

The rearrangement links TRBV9 to TRBJ1-1; no clear D. The CDR3 has 13 residues. Looked up from germline, CDR1 is SGDLS and CDR2 is YYNGEE. V gave up 4 bases and J gave up 4 bases, with 11 bases separating them. In DNA, the CDR3 is TGTGCCAGCAGCACCCGACTTTCCACTGAAGCTTTCTTT. This sequence encodes CASSTRLSTEAFF.

The chain uses TRBV21-1 and TRBJ1-1. TRBV21-1 is noted as a pseudogene. The CDR3 consists of 15 residues. CDR3 bases: TGTGCCAGCAGCAAAGGGGGAGGGGCGAACACTGAAGCTTTCTTT. Residues: CASSKGGGANTEAFF.

V usage is TRBV27 and J usage is TRBJ1-2; TRBD1 aligns across 7 bases. With V trimmed by 3 bases and J by 8 bases, 12 bases remained unmatched. Germline V CDR1 and CDR2: MNHEY, SMNVEV (reference sequence). CDR3 size: 15 residues. The CDR3 DNA follows: TGTGCCAGCAGTTTGGGGTACGAGGGGGCAGGAGGCTACACCTTC. It codes for CASSLGYEGAGGYTF.

V and J are TRBV28 and TRBJ1-1, with a tentative D call TRBD1 (5 bases). Trimming removed 2 bases at V and 10 bases at J, with 14 bases between. This CDR3 has 13 amino acids. Germline CDR1 reads MDHEN; CDR2 reads SYDVKM. CDR3 protein: CASSLPGLEGAFF. The CDR3 bases are TGTGCCAGCAGTTTACCGGGACTTGAGGGAGCTTTCTTT.

This chain joins TRBV9 and TRBJ2-5; 7 bases fit TRBD2. Germline-derived CDR1 and CDR2 are SGDLS and YYNGEE. V gave up 0 bases and J gave up 1 base; unmatched junction bases: 3. The CDR3 length is 15 residues. DNA of the CDR3: TGTGCCAGCAGCGTAGGGGCTAGCGGCCAAGAGACCCAGTACTTC. Protein sequence: CASSVGASGQETQYF.